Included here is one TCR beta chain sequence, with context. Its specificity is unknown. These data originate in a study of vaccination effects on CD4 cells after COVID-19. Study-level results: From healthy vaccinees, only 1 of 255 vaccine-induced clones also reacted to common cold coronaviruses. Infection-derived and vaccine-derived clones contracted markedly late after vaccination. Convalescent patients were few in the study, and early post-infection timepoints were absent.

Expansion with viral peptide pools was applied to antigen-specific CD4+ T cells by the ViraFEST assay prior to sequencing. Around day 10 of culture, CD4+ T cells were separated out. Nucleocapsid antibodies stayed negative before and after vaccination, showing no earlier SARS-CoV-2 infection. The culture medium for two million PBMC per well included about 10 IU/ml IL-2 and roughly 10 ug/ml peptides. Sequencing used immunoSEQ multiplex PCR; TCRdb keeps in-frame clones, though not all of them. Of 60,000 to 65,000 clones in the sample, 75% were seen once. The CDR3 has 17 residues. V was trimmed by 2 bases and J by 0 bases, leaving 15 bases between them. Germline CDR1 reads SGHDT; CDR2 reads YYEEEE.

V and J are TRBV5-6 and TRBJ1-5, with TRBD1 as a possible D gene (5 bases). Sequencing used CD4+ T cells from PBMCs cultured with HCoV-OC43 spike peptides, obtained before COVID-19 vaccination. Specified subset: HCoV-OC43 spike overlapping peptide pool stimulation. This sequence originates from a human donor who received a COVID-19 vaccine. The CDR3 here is CASSFEGGRGSNQPQHF. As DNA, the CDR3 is TGTGCCAGCAGCTTCGAGGGAGGGAGGGGTAGCAATCAGCCCCAGCATTTT.